Below, 18 T cell receptor beta chains from the same sample are listed, as sequenced in a study of OX40 agonist ivuxolimab in advanced cancers. Library generation was performed with the immunoSEQ multiplex PCR assay. The immuneACCESS repertoire file appears here via TCRdb, limited to in-frame rearrangements. These files lack a portion of the clones; in checked studies, under half of the deficit traces to unresolved V genes, and the cause of the others is not known. The table for this sample lists 20,000 to 25,000 clones; approximately 70% of them were counted only once. The ten most abundant clones make up 21% of the sample. Specimen: CD4+ or CD8+ T cells sorted from blood, collected in a trial of the OX40 agonist ivuxolimab. These receptors were obtained from an adult with an advanced solid tumor such as melanoma, head and neck, liver or kidney cancer.

The CDR3, as DNA: TGTGCCAGCAGCGTAGGAGGCGGGGGGCACTACAATGAGCAGTTCTTC. This codes for CASSVGGGGHYNEQFF. This rearrangement joins TRBV9 to TRBJ2-1, with 8 bases identical to TRBD2. The germline CDR1 and CDR2 sequences are SGDLS and YYNGEE. V shed 0 bases, J shed 3 bases, and the junction held 5 bases outside the gene matches. This CDR3 comprises 16 residues.

The rearrangement links TRBV6-4 to TRBJ2-5; D is unclear. V lost 5 bases and J lost 5, with 12 bases in between. Germline lookup yields CDR1 MRHNA and CDR2 SNTAGT. This CDR3 contains 13 residues. The CDR3 region has the DNA TGTGCCAGCAGTATGTCTGGGTTGGAGACCCAGTACTTC. This encodes CASSMSGLETQYF.

This clone was seen more than once but under ten times. The chain combines TRBV11-2 with TRBJ2-7, with TRBD2 identical over 7 bases. J gave up 0 bases and V 2 bases, and 4 bases lay outside the gene matches. The CDR3 spans 15 residues. Germline CDR1 and CDR2: SGHAT and FQNNGV. This chain's CDR3 is CASSLWRGSSYEQYF. CDR3 DNA: TGTGCCAGCAGCTTATGGCGGGGGAGCTCCTACGAGCAGTACTTC.

J is TRBJ2-1 and V is TRBV5-6; TRBD1 or TRBD2 may be the D gene (5 bases each). CDR3 size: 14 residues. V was trimmed by 3 bases and J by 2 bases, leaving 9 bases between them. The germline CDR1 and CDR2 sequences are SGHDT and YYEEEE. The chain's CDR3 is CASSWMGAYNEQFF. For the CDR3, the DNA is TGTGCCAGCAGCTGGATGGGGGCCTACAATGAGCAGTTCTTC.

This clone is termed medium-sized. The genes are TRBV4-1 and TRBJ1-5; D call uncertain. V was trimmed by 0 bases and J by 0 bases, leaving 3 bases between them. CDR3 length equals 14 residues. Germline V gene sequence: CDR1 MGHRA, CDR2 YSYEKL. The CDR3 loop is CASSQENSNQPQHF. For the CDR3, the DNA is TGCGCCAGCAGCCAAGAGAATAGCAATCAGCCCCAGCATTTT.

This chain uses TRBV5-5 with TRBJ1-2; possibly TRBD1 for D (5 bases). The CDR3 has 14 residues. CDR1 SGHKS and CDR2 YYEKEE come from the germline V gene (reference sequence). Trimming cost V 4 bases and J 4 bases, with 14 bases left between them. The CDR3: CASSNFGGVYGYTF. The DNA for the CDR3 is TGTGCCAGCAGCAACTTTGGGGGGGTCTATGGCTACACCTTC. The entire variable domain, with the rest obtained from reference TRBV5-5 and TRBJ1-2, is as follows: DAGVTQSPTHLIKTRGQQVTLRCSPISGHKSVSWYQQVLGQGPQFIFQYYEKEERGRGNFPDRFSARQFPNYSSELNVNALLLGDSALYLCASSNFGGVYGYTFGSGTRLTVV.

The chain has TRBV5-4 and TRBJ2-1; TRBD2 matches at 12 bases. The CDR3 has 17 amino acids. With V trimmed by 0 bases and J by 7 bases, 8 bases remained unmatched. Germline-derived CDR1 and CDR2 are SGHNT and YYREEE (reference sequence). The CDR3 sequence is CASSLGSSGGEGNEQFF. For the CDR3, the DNA is TGTGCCAGCAGCTTGGGGTCTAGCGGGGGGGAGGGAAATGAGCAGTTCTTC.

This clone was found once. The J gene is TRBJ2-1, the V gene TRBV7-2; perhaps TRBD2 as D (6 bases). Trimming shortened V by 1 base and J by 9 bases, and 10 bases separated the two germline ends. CDR3 size: 13 residues. CDR1 is SGHTA, CDR2 FQGNSA, per germline. Here the CDR3 reads CASSLVGGAEQFF. The CDR3 DNA is TGTGCCAGCAGCTTAGTAGGCGGGGCTGAGCAGTTCTTC.

This rearrangement joins TRBV7-9 to TRBJ2-7; a possible D gene is TRBD1 (6 bases). Trimming shortened V by 4 bases and J by 4 bases, and 17 bases separated the two germline ends. There are 15 residues in the CDR3. CDR1 and CDR2 (germline): SEHNR, FQNEAQ (reference sequence). For the CDR3, the DNA is TGTGCCAGCAGCTCCCCCCGACAGGAGCCTTACGAGCAGTACTTC. It yields the protein CASSSPRQEPYEQYF.

J is TRBJ2-1 and V is TRBV6-5; D not certain. Germline CDR1 reads MNHEY; CDR2 reads SVGAGI. This CDR3 region has 11 residues. Trimming left V 5 bases short and J 8 bases short, with 7 bases between. The DNA of the CDR3 is TGTGCCAGCAGTAACCGGGATGAGCAGTTCTTC. This translates into CASSNRDEQFF.

The gene calls are TRBV9 and TRBJ1-1; the D gene is possibly TRBD1 (5 bases). The V gene's germline CDR1 is SGDLS and CDR2 YYNGEE. V was trimmed by 3 bases and J by 5 bases, leaving 14 bases between them. The CDR3 sequence is 14 residues long. CDR3 nucleotide sequence: TGTGCCAGCAGCGCCCGACCAGGGAGGACTGAAGCTTTCTTT. Translation gives CASSARPGRTEAFF.

The genes are TRBV6-5 and TRBJ2-7; D is unresolved. The CDR3 is made up of 14 amino acids. With 2 bases removed from V and 2 bases from J, the gap between germline ends came to 10 bases. CDR1 is MNHEY, CDR2 SVGAGI, per germline. Here the CDR3 reads CASSYGSVTYEQYF. The CDR3 DNA follows: TGTGCCAGCAGTTACGGGTCGGTGACCTACGAGCAGTACTTC.

The J gene is TRBJ1-4, the V gene TRBV29-1, with D perhaps TRBD1 (6 bases). Germline values: CDR1 SQVTM, CDR2 ANQGSEA. V lost 6 bases to trimming and J lost 0 bases, with 23 bases between them. CDR3 size: 18 residues. The CDR3 loop is CSVGGMTGGPATNEKLFF. In nucleotides, the CDR3 is TGCAGCGTGGGGGGTATGACAGGAGGTCCCGCAACTAATGAAAAACTGTTTTTT. Looking up the rest from reference TRBV29-1 and TRBJ1-4 gives the full variable domain: SAVISQKPSRDICQRGTSLTIQCQVDSQVTMMFWYRQQPGQSLTLIATANQGSEATYESGFVIDKFPISRPNLTFSTLTVSNMSPEDSSIYLCSVGGMTGGPATNEKLFFGSGTQLSVL.

J is TRBJ1-6 and V is TRBV7-2; 7 bases map to TRBD1. Germline loops: CDR1 SGHTA, CDR2 FQGNSA. The V segment lost 5 bases and the J segment 6 bases; nucleotides outside the gene matches: 7. The CDR3 is 15 amino acids. The CDR3, as DNA: TGTGCCAGCAGCCACCCGGGACAGATTAATTCACCCCTCCACTTT. It yields the protein CASSHPGQINSPLHF.

Note on this clone: At one of its ends the junction is not consistent with the germline gene, which may arise from a read error. J is TRBJ2-7 and V is TRBV19; no reliable D call. Germline CDR1 and CDR2: LNHDA and SQIVND (reference sequence). The CDR3 length is 14 residues. The CDR3 DNA is TGTGCCAGTAGTCCCTTCAACGAGACCTACGAGCAGCACTTC. Encoded protein: CASSPFNETYEQHF.

The chain employs TRBV6-6 and TRBJ2-1; no clear D gene. V lost 7 bases, J lost 4 bases, and 11 bases lay in between. There are 13 residues in the CDR3. Germline CDR1 is MNHNY and CDR2 is SVGAGI (reference sequence). DNA for the CDR3: TGTGCCAGCATACAAGCGAGTTACAATGAGCAGTTCTTC. Protein sequence: CASIQASYNEQFF.

The chain carries TRBV29-1 and TRBJ2-1; 8 nucleotides line up with TRBD1. Trimming at V came to 1 base and at J to 6 bases, leaving 5 bases not matched to a gene. The CDR3 is 14 residues long. Per germline, CDR1 SQVTM and CDR2 ANQGSEA. The CDR3 DNA is TGCAGCGTTGAAGGCGCAGGGGGCTTCAATGAGCAGTTCTTC. Translated: CSVEGAGGFNEQFF.

The V call is TRBV18, the J call TRBJ2-7; TRBD1 aligns across 10 bases. V shed 6 bases and J 3 bases; nucleotides not matched to a gene: 5. Germline V gene data show CDR1 as KGHSH and CDR2 as LQKENI. The CDR3 spans 14 residues. CDR3 DNA: TGTGCCAGCTCCCCGGGACAGGGGTTCTACGAGCAGTACTTC. This sequence encodes CASSPGQGFYEQYF. Drawing the rest from reference TRBV18 and TRBJ2-7, the complete variable domain is NAGVMQNPRHLVRRRGQEARLRCSPMKGHSHVYWYRQLPEEGLKFMVYLQKENIIDESGMPKERFSAEFPKEGPSILRIQQVVRGDSAAYFCASSPGQGFYEQYFGPGTRLTVT.